Here is one T cell receptor (beta chain) with its context. The antigen remains undetermined. This sample is drawn from a study of cytomegalovirus exposure and HLA in healthy donors. Study overall: The 120 or so validation repertoires and the approximately 670 first-cohort repertoires shared a platform, a later analysis reported.

Findings and limits, study-wide: While the bulk of TCR sequences proved rare, some public TCRs turned up in many donors. The classifier reportedly diagnosed cytomegalovirus status with high sensitivity and specificity.

Assay used: immunoSEQ multiplex PCR; TCRdb lists only in-frame clones, some missing. The table has more than 75,000 clones, about 92% seen once. Germline V lookup: CDR1 SGHVS, CDR2 FQNEAQ. Trimming took 4 bases from V and 1 from J, leaving 11 bases between them. This CDR3 is 14 amino acids long. The sequencing sample was made of PBMCs. The sequence was collected from a man aged 18 to 35 in good health and CMV-seronegative. V usage is TRBV7-8 and J usage is TRBJ2-7; D possibly corresponds to TRBD1 (6 bases). This CDR3 reads CASSYRTESYEQYF. Here the CDR3 DNA reads TGTGCCAGCAGCTATCGGACAGAATCCTACGAGCAGTACTTC.